This is a list of T cell receptor beta chains from one sample in a study of radiation and T cells in renal cell carcinoma. Generated by immunoSEQ multiplex PCR, the TCRdb table keeps only in-frame clones and is missing some. Found here are some 150,000 clones, about 86% of them singletons; the top ten hold 15% to 20%. The source was blood, collected from a patient whose treatment included radiotherapy and nephrectomy. The receptors originated from a woman between 45 and 65 years old with renal cell carcinoma. CDR3s include the opening cysteine and the closing phenylalanine or tryptophan. The D gene is left open where the match is weak. Size tells how often a clone was seen (once, few, many) or the class of an expanded clone, and some rows leave it out.

v_call	clone_size	j_call	d_call	cdr3_nt	cdr3_aa
TRBV27	few	TRBJ1-1	TRBD1	TGTGCCAGCCGCCGGACAGGGTACGCTGAAGCTTTCTTT	CASRRTGYAEAFF
TRBV2	-	TRBJ1-3	-	TGTGCCAGCAATCGTCAGGGTCCAAACACCATATATTTT	CASNRQGPNTIYF
TRBV10-1	-	TRBJ2-5	-	TGCGCCAGCAGTGAACGTACGGGGATCCAAGAGACCCAGTACTTC	CASSERTGIQETQYF
TRBV14	-	TRBJ2-3	-	TGTGCCAGCAGCAGGCAGGCCCGCACAGATACGCAGTATTTT	CASSRQARTDTQYF
TRBV18	-	TRBJ2-1	-	TGTGCCAGCTCAACTCCGGCGAATGAGCAGTTCTTC	CASSTPANEQFF
TRBV5-5	-	TRBJ2-5	-	TGTGCCAGCAGCTTGCCCGCTAGTGGGGAGACCCAGTACTTC	CASSLPASGETQYF
TRBV7-2	once	TRBJ1-5	-	TGTGCCAGCAGCCGGGATTTGGGGCAGCCCCAGCATTTT	CASSRDLGQPQHF
TRBV6-5	-	TRBJ2-3	-	TGTGCCACTGCCCGGGTATTGACTAGCACAGATACGCAGTATTTT	CATARVLTSTDTQYF
TRBV7-9	-	TRBJ1-1	TRBD1	TGTGCCAGCAGCGGGGACAGAGGCACTGAAGCTTTCTTT	CASSGDRGTEAFF
TRBV2	once	TRBJ2-2	TRBD1	TGTGCCGGTTCTAGTCTCGGGACAGGGGGCGTAGGGGCCACCGGGGAGCTGTTTTTT	CAGSSLGTGGVGATGELFF
TRBV10-3	-	TRBJ2-7	-	TGTGCCATCAGTGAACCGGGGACGGACAGCTCCTACGAGCAGTACTTC	CAISEPGTDSSYEQYF
TRBV7-9	-	TRBJ2-3	TRBD2	TGTGCCAGCAGCTTACCCCCTCGACTAGCGGGAAGGGCAGATACGCAGTATTTT	CASSLPPRLAGRADTQYF
TRBV28	-	TRBJ1-1	-	TGTGCCAGCAGTTTGCTGACAGGATTGAACACTGAAGCTTTCTTT	CASSLLTGLNTEAFF
TRBV28	-	TRBJ1-6	-	TGTGCCAGCAGTTCAAATCAGGGGCCCGATAATTCACCCCTCCACTTT	CASSSNQGPDNSPLHF
TRBV27	-	TRBJ1-5	-	TGTGCCAGCAGCCCTATGTGGAATCAGCCCCAGCATTTT	CASSPMWNQPQHF
TRBV5-1	-	TRBJ2-7	-	TGCGCCAGCAGCCTCGCCCGGGACACGGGCTCCTACGAGCAGTACTTC	CASSLARDTGSYEQYF
TRBV10-3	-	TRBJ2-7	-	TGTGCCATCGGTCAGCGCGCCTCCTACGAGCAGTACTTC	CAIGQRASYEQYF
TRBV28	few	TRBJ1-1	-	TGTGCCAGCAGTTCCCATCCCGGAGGCACTGAAGCTTTCTTT	CASSSHPGGTEAFF
TRBV2	-	TRBJ1-5	-	TGTGCCAGCAGAAAACAGGAGCGGCAGCCCCAGCATTTT	CASRKQERQPQHF
TRBV11-2	once	TRBJ2-3	TRBD2	TGTGCCAGCAGCCCGGGGACTAGGGGAGATACGCAGTATTTT	CASSPGTRGDTQYF
TRBV27	-	TRBJ2-7	TRBD1	TGTGCCAGCAGTACGCTGGTAGGGACAGGGCTATACGAGCAGTACTTC	CASSTLVGTGLYEQYF
TRBV6-5	-	TRBJ1-6	-	TGTGCCATCAAGGGCGTGGGGGATTCACCCCTCCACTTT	CAIKGVGDSPLHF
TRBV11-2	-	TRBJ1-5	TRBD1	TGTGCCAGCAGCCAAACAGGGGGCGGCCAGCCCCAGCATTTT	CASSQTGGGQPQHF
TRBV7-2	-	TRBJ2-1	TRBD1	TGTGCCAGCAGCTTCGACAGGGGGCGCAATGAGCAGTTCTTC	CASSFDRGRNEQFF
TRBV6-6	-	TRBJ1-5	TRBD1	TGTGCCAGCAGTTCACGAGCCGGGACAGACAATCAGCCCCAGCATTTT	CASSSRAGTDNQPQHF
TRBV19	-	TRBJ2-1	-	TGTGCCAGCCAGGGCAGGTGGGGAGGCAATGAGCAGTTCTTC	CASQGRWGGNEQFF
TRBV19	-	TRBJ1-2	TRBD1	TGTGCCAGTAGCCTACAGGGGGCGGGTGGTGGCTACACCTTC	CASSLQGAGGGYTF
TRBV7-9	-	TRBJ1-2	-	TGTGCCAGCAGCTTTGGTATCTATGGCTACACCTTC	CASSFGIYGYTF
TRBV9	-	TRBJ2-7	TRBD2	TGTGCCAGCAGCGGTGATAGCGGGATCTACGAGCAGTACTTC	CASSGDSGIYEQYF
TRBV27	-	TRBJ2-7	-	TGTGCCAGCAGCTATCAGACGAACTACGAGCAGTACTTC	CASSYQTNYEQYF